The present T cell receptor beta chain was sequenced within a study of shared clonotypes between healthy human individuals. Cells designated naive CD8 were CD45RO-negative and were positively selected for CCR7, with terminally differentiated effector memory CD45RA+ cells excluded. Study outcomes and limitations: The naive CD4 repertoires of several donors were compared, and around 4.9% of clonotypes were shared. Clonotype sharing among donors was thought likely to change with sequencing depth.

Concerning this clone itself: The target antigen is unknown.

Assay: immunoSEQ multiplex PCR; the TCRdb copy retains only in-frame clones and omits some. The sample holds a few hundred thousand clones, around 95% seen once. There are 14 residues in the CDR3. Trimming cost V 1 base and J 2 bases, with 9 bases left between them. Germline CDR1 SGHAT, CDR2 FQNNGV. The rearrangement uses TRBV11-2 and TRBJ2-7; weak D call: TRBD2 (6 bases). The TCR originated in a woman younger than 45 in good health. Sequenced input: naive CD8+ T cells sorted from blood. The CDR3 DNA sequence: TGTGCCAGCAGCTTAGGCGGGAAAACCTACGAGCAGTACTTC. Translation: CASSLGGKTYEQYF.